This T cell receptor beta chain stems from a study of Ad26.COV2.S vaccination and SARS-CoV-2 variants. V was clipped by 3 bases and J by 4 bases, with 12 bases between them. The CDR3 is made up of 14 amino acids. The V gene's germline CDR1 is ENHRY and CDR2 SYGVKD. Study observations and caveats: Analyses of TCR breadth and depth may have underestimated total T cell responses. It was reported that spike-specific CD8+ and CD4+ T cell responses were substantially broad after vaccination.

Using immunoSEQ multiplex PCR, the repertoire was profiled, and TCRdb retains in-frame clones only, with some absent. The data show around 270,000 clones, with 87% seen just once and less than 3% held by the top ten. Turning to this clone: Its matching antigen is unknown.

Treatment meaning: around 19 received Ad26.COV2.S at low or high dose, single or two shots; five or six received placebo; per-sample allocation not given. On day 63 after the first injection, vaccine and placebo recipients gave samples. The origin of this receptor is a person aged 18-60 years who received the Ad26.COV2.S COVID-19 vaccine or a placebo. The rearrangement joins TRBV10-3 to TRBJ1-1; D possibly corresponds to TRBD1 (6 bases). The sample consisted of peripheral blood, taken in a trial of Ad26.COV2.S vaccine versus placebo. CDR3 nucleotides: TGTGCCATCAGTGAACGACAGGACCTCACTGAAGCTTTCTTT. Its protein product is CAISERQDLTEAFF.